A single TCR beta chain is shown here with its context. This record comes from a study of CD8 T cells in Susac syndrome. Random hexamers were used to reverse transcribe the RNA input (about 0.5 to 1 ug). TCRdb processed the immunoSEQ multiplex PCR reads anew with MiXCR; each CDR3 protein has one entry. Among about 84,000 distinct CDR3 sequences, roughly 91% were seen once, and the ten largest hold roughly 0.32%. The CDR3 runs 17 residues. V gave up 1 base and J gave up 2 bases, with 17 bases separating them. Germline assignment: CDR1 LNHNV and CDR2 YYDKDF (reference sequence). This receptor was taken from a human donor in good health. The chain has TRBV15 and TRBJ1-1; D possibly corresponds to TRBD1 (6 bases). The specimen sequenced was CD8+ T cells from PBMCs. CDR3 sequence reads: CATSRAFGTNLNTEAFF. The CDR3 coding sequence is TGTGCCACCAGCAGAGCCTTCGGGACAAATCTTAACACTGAAGCTTTCTTT.